These 8 T cell receptor beta chains came from one sample sequenced in a study of cytomegalovirus exposure and HLA in healthy donors. A multiplex PCR was run with 60 Vbeta primers and 13 Jbeta primers. Generated by immunoSEQ multiplex PCR, the TCRdb table keeps only in-frame clones and is missing some. The sample consists of fewer than 200,000 clones, roughly 85% of them appearing once. The sequencing sample was made of PBMCs. The receptors were gathered from a woman aged 40 to 50 in good health and CMV-seronegative.

This clone was picked up one time. The CDR3 DNA reads TGTGCCAGCAGCTCGCGGACAGGGAGGGAGACCCAGTACTTC. This codes for CASSSRTGRETQYF. This chain links TRBV5-6 with TRBJ2-5; TRBD1 agrees at 8 bases. CDR3 size: 14 residues. The trim removed 3 bases at V and 5 bases at J, leaving 6 bases unmatched. Germline CDR1 and CDR2: SGHDT and YYEEEE.

The V and J genes are TRBV14 and TRBJ2-3, with 10 bases matching TRBD2. The germline V gene encodes CDR1 SGHDN and CDR2 FVKESK. V lost 0 bases to trimming and J lost 5 bases; unmatched junction nucleotides: 8. This CDR3 has 17 amino acids. The CDR3 DNA is TGTGCCAGCAGCCAAGATGAGCTAGCGGGAGTTCAAGATACGCAGTATTTT. This translates into CASSQDELAGVQDTQYF.

The chain combines TRBV19 with TRBJ2-3; D may be TRBD2 (5 bases). The CDR3 sequence is 13 residues long. Germline V gene sequence: CDR1 LNHDA, CDR2 SQIVND (reference sequence). Trimming left V 3 bases short and J 4 bases short, with 8 bases between. The CDR3 spells CASSIWGADTQYF. The CDR3 coding sequence is TGTGCCAGTAGTATCTGGGGAGCAGATACGCAGTATTTT.

The chain has TRBV29-1 and TRBJ2-1; the D is unclear. V lost 2 bases, J lost 8 bases, and 7 bases lay in between. Germline assignment: CDR1 SQVTM and CDR2 ANQGSEA. The CDR3 runs 11 residues. The chain's CDR3 is CSVETAHEQFF. In DNA, the CDR3 is TGCAGCGTTGAAACAGCCCATGAGCAGTTCTTC.

V usage is TRBV27 and J usage is TRBJ1-5, with 10 positions matching TRBD1. The CDR3 spans 16 residues. The V and J ends lost 1 base and 6 bases, in that order; junction bases with no gene match: 6. The germline V gene has CDR1 MNHEY and CDR2 SMNVEV (reference sequence). The chain's CDR3 is CASSLYRGQGIQPQHF. DNA for the CDR3: TGTGCCAGCAGTTTATACCGGGGACAGGGGATTCAGCCCCAGCATTTT.

The chain recombines TRBV4-2 with TRBJ2-1, with D possibly being TRBD2 (7 bases). V shed 1 base and J shed 3 bases, with 13 bases lying between them. CDR3 size: 16 residues. The germline gives CDR1 LGHNA, CDR2 YNFKEQ. CDR3 DNA sequence: TGTGCCAGCAGCCAAGTCCACGGGGGGCTCTACAATGAGCAGTTCTTC. It encodes CASSQVHGGLYNEQFF.

V and J are TRBV29-1 and TRBJ1-1, with D perhaps TRBD1 (6 bases). Looked up from germline, CDR1 is SQVTM and CDR2 is ANQGSEA. This CDR3 contains 15 residues. The V gene lost 3 bases and the J gene lost 9 bases, with 23 bases spanning the gap. The CDR3 loop is CSVEAPGAARSKAFF. Written as DNA, the CDR3 is TGCAGCGTTGAGGCCCCAGGGGCAGCCCGATCTAAAGCTTTCTTT.

V is TRBV9 and J is TRBJ2-2; no definite D call. The V and J ends lost 4 bases and 3 bases respectively, with 7 bases between them. CDR3 length: 13 amino acids. CDR1 and CDR2 from the germline V gene are SGDLS and YYNGEE. CDR3 bases: TGTGCCAGCAGCAGCCTTTACACCGGGGAGCTGTTTTTT. Its protein product is CASSSLYTGELFF.